Presented here are 9 T cell receptor beta chains from one specimen sequenced in a study of T cells in Graves' hyperthyroidism and ophthalmopathy. RNA transcripts were the template for amplifying TCR beta CDR3 regions. The HTBI primer set drove a first-round RT-PCR of the TCR CDR3. TCRdb passed the multiplex PCR reads through MiXCR, listing each CDR3 protein once. The sample consists of fewer than 700,000 distinct CDR3 sequences, roughly 15% of them appearing once. The sequenced material came from blood. These receptors were taken from a woman aged 25 to 39 with Graves' hyperthyroidism.

This clonotype has at least ten counts. This sequence joins TRBV27 and TRBJ2-7; 7 positions match TRBD2. Germline V gives CDR1 MNHEY, CDR2 SMNVEV (reference sequence). V was clipped by 4 bases and J by 0 bases; unmatched bases: 6. The length of the CDR3 is 15 residues. The CDR3 sequence is CASSSPPSGSYEQYF. CDR3 coding DNA: TGTGCCAGCAGTTCTCCCCCTAGCGGCTCCTACGAGCAGTACTTC.

This clonotype came up many times. The rearrangement uses TRBV20-1 and TRBJ2-7, with 8 bases fitting TRBD2. The CDR3 length is 13 residues. J lost 5 bases, V lost 4 bases, and 7 bases had no gene match. Germline V gives CDR1 DFQATT, CDR2 SNEGSKA (reference sequence). The CDR3 is CSAKDGRAHEQYF. CDR3 sequence (DNA): TGCAGTGCTAAGGACGGGAGGGCCCACGAGCAGTACTTC.

In this sample, this clonotype turned up a few times. The rearrangement links TRBV24-1 to TRBJ2-2; D is uncertain. With 4 bases removed from V and 1 base from J, the gap between germline ends came to 9 bases. The CDR3 has 15 amino acids. Germline V gene data show CDR1 as KGHDR and CDR2 as SFDVKD. CDR3 sequence reads: CATSDGRLNTGELFF. DNA for the CDR3: TGTGCCACCAGTGACGGTAGGCTGAACACCGGGGAGCTGTTTTTT.

The V call is TRBV7-9, the J call TRBJ1-5; 7 nucleotides match TRBD1. The CDR3 spans 14 residues. V lost 4 bases, J lost 7 bases, and 7 bases stayed unmatched. The germline CDR1 and CDR2 sequences are SEHNR and FQNEAQ (reference sequence). The CDR3 sequence: CASSSRDSPQPQHF. CDR3 coding DNA: TGTGCCAGCAGCTCCCGGGACAGTCCACAGCCCCAGCATTTT.

This clonotype was counted ten times or more. This chain joins TRBV6-2 or TRBV6-3 and TRBJ2-1; 10 nucleotides agree with TRBD2. The V and J ends lost 2 bases and 4 bases, in that order; junction bases with no gene match: 5. Germline CDR1 reads MNHEY; CDR2 reads SVGEGT. The CDR3 is 16 residues long. The CDR3: CASSYPRTSGYNEQFF. The CDR3 DNA is TGTGCCAGCAGTTACCCGAGGACTAGCGGATACAATGAGCAGTTCTTC.

This clonotype showed up just a few times. The chain carries TRBV2 and TRBJ1-4; D gene ambiguous. This CDR3 is built from 14 residues. V dropped 6 bases and J dropped 5 bases, with 13 bases sitting between them. The germline CDR1 and CDR2 sequences are SNHLY and FYNNEI. Written as DNA, the CDR3 is TGTGCCAGCAGCGTCAGGTTCGCAAATGAAAAACTGTTTTTT. Amino acid sequence: CASSVRFANEKLFF.

V and J are TRBV6-1 and TRBJ2-5, with 11 positions matching TRBD2. J was trimmed by 5 bases and V by 9 bases; bases with no gene match: 8. The CDR3 contains 14 residues. CDR1 and CDR2 (germline): MNHNS, SASEGT. CDR3 nucleotides: TGTGCCAGTTTAATAGCGGGAGGGAAGGAGACCCAGTACTTC. Protein: CASLIAGGKETQYF.

This clonotype was seen at least ten times. V gene TRBV12-3 or TRBV12-4 combines with J gene TRBJ1-1; a possible D gene is TRBD1 (5 bases). This CDR3 spans 16 amino acids. V gave up 5 bases and J gave up 5 bases, with 21 bases separating them. The CDR3 DNA sequence: TGTGCCAGCAGTACCGTTATTTCCTCAGGGACGACTGAAGCTTTCTTT. Amino acid sequence: CASSTVISSGTTEAFF.

There are many counts of this clonotype. This rearrangement joins TRBV27 to TRBJ1-2; D is undetermined. CDR3 length: 14 amino acids. The V and J ends lost 0 bases and 3 bases respectively, with 8 bases between them. Germline V gene lookup returns CDR1 MNHEY and CDR2 SMNVEV (reference sequence). The CDR3 is CASSLSVTDYGYTF. CDR3 coding DNA: TGTGCCAGCAGTTTATCGGTGACGGACTATGGCTACACCTTC.